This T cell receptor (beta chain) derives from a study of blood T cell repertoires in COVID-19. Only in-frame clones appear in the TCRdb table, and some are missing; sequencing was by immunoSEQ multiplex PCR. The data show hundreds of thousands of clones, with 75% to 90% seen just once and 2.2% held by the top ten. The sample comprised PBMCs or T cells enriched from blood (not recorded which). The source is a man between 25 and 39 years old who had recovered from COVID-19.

The DNA of the CDR3 is TGTGCCAGCAGTTACTCGCCGACAGGGAGCCACTATGGCTACACCTTC. Translated, it gives CASSYSPTGSHYGYTF. The genes are TRBV6-6 and TRBJ1-2; 7 nucleotides agree with TRBD1. CDR1 is MNHNY and CDR2 is SVGAGI in the germline V gene (reference sequence). The CDR3 extends over 16 amino acids. Trimming at V came to 0 bases and at J to 3 bases, leaving 7 bases not matched to a gene.